These T cell receptor beta chains were read from a single sample in a study of vaccination and CD4 T cells after COVID-19. These TCRs' antigens remain unknown. TCRdb ran MiXCR on the PCR reads and lists one entry per CDR3 protein. The data contain roughly 21,000 distinct CDR3 sequences, under 80% of them seen just once; the ten biggest clones take up more than 20%. The material sequenced was CD4+ T cells from blood, cultured in vitro, taken before SARS-CoV-2 vaccination. Receptors originate from a human donor who received a COVID-19 vaccine. Both conserved end residues are part of each CDR3. A D gene is named only where the DNA matches it firmly. The size of a clone is reported for some rows only, either as once, few or many, or as a class for expanded clones.

TRBJ2-2 | NA | TRBV27 | 14 | few | CASSFGAIGGELFF
TRBJ1-2 | NA | TRBV7-2 | 12 | NA | CASSLRGNGYTF
TRBJ2-2 | NA | TRBV7-2 | 16 | NA | CASSLEGTTNTGELFF
TRBJ2-3 | TRBD1 | TRBV2 | 14 | few | CARQDREGADTQYF
TRBJ1-2 | TRBD1 | TRBV2 | 14 | NA | CASSPIGTGRGYTF
TRBJ2-6 | NA | TRBV7-9 | 19 | NA | CASLAHPGSLSSGANVLTF
TRBJ2-7 | TRBD2 | TRBV19 | 17 | NA | CASSRVPIAGGSYEQYF
TRBJ1-6 | TRBD1 | TRBV19 | 15 | NA | CASSGRGRLDSPLHF
TRBJ1-6 | NA | TRBV10-2 | 13 | few | CASSESKQSPLHF
TRBJ2-5 | TRBD1 | TRBV7-9 | 13 | NA | CASSKGQQETQYF
TRBJ2-3 | TRBD2 | TRBV20-1 | 17 | NA | CSANPGLAGVGTDTQYF
TRBJ1-1 | NA | TRBV2 | 14 | few | CASRTASMNTEAFF
TRBJ1-2 | TRBD1 | TRBV2 | 12 | NA | CASSSDQGANTF
TRBJ2-7 | TRBD1 | TRBV5-1 | 15 | NA | CASSLNPGQAYEQYF
TRBJ2-3 | TRBD2 | TRBV20-1 | 14 | few | CSAREGGSTDTQYF
TRBJ2-6 | TRBD1 | TRBV24-1 | 17 | NA | CATSEGQGAPGANVLTF